The next 20 T cell receptor beta chains were all read from a single sample in a study of blood T cell repertoires in COVID-19. The data were produced by immunoSEQ multiplex PCR, yet TCRdb's version contains in-frame clones alone and is incomplete. The sample includes tens of thousands of clones, approximately 89% of them seen just once. Sequenced: peripheral blood. Source of these receptors: a man aged 70 or older with active or convalescent COVID-19.

This chain connects TRBV23-1 to TRBJ1-5; tentative D call: TRBD1 (5 bases). TRBV23-1 is treated as an ORF (open reading frame) with a function not yet certain. V was shortened by 2 bases and J by 6 bases, with 14 bases between the two germline ends. The CDR3 runs 15 residues. The CDR3, as DNA: TGCGCCAGCAGTCAAATCGGGGGGTCTGGTCAGCCCCAGCATTTT. Translating gives CASSQIGGSGQPQHF.

The J gene is TRBJ2-4, the V gene TRBV21-1; the DNA was not compared with TRBD2, the D call given in the table. TRBV21-1 is flagged as a pseudogene. The CDR3 is made up of 14 amino acids. This chain's CDR3 is CASSKRSGGHIQYF. DNA of the CDR3: TGTGCCAGCAGCAAAAGAAGCGGGGGGCACATTCAGTACTTC.

This clone has only one observation. V and J are TRBV5-1 and TRBJ1-3; D remains ambiguous. Germline V gene lookup returns CDR1 SGHRS and CDR2 YFSETQ. The CDR3 runs 16 residues. Trimming removed 0 bases at V and 0 bases at J, with 10 bases between. CDR3 in amino acids: CASSLDAGDSGNTIYF. The CDR3 DNA is TGCGCCAGCAGCTTGGATGCGGGAGACTCTGGAAACACCATATATTTT.

The chain links TRBV10-3 to TRBJ1-2; 8 bases are shared with TRBD1. The CDR3 consists of 12 residues. Per germline, CDR1 ENHRY and CDR2 SYGVKD. Trimming took 4 bases from V and 6 from J; bases not matched to a gene: 1. The CDR3 nucleotides are TGTGCCATCAGTGCGACAGGGGATGGCTACACCTTC. Protein product: CAISATGDGYTF.

The chain employs TRBV6-5 and TRBJ2-1; tentative D call: TRBD2 (7 bases). The CDR3 contains 15 residues. V lost 7 bases and J 2 bases, leaving 15 bases between the germline ends. CDR1 and CDR2 (germline): MNHEY, SVGAGI. In nucleotides, the CDR3 is TGTGCCAGCACAGCCCGGGGGGCGGCCTACAATGAGCAGTTCTTC. Translation gives CASTARGAAYNEQFF.

The chain couples TRBV9 to TRBJ1-2; D is perhaps TRBD1 (5 bases). Trimming took off 3 bases at V and 4 bases at J, with 16 bases between the two ends. The CDR3 is made up of 15 amino acids. The V gene's germline CDR1 is SGDLS and CDR2 YYNGEE. The CDR3, as DNA: TGTGCCAGCAGCGCAGAGAAGGGGCAGGGCTATGGCTACACCTTC. Protein sequence: CASSAEKGQGYGYTF.

The rearrangement uses TRBV4-2 and TRBJ1-3, with TRBD1 identical over 7 bases. With V trimmed by 0 bases and J by 3 bases, 5 bases remained unmatched. CDR1 is LGHNA, CDR2 YNFKEQ, per germline. This CDR3 contains 16 residues. The CDR3 DNA reads TGTGCCAGCAGCCAAGATCCGACAGGGTATGGAAACACCATATATTTT. This encodes CASSQDPTGYGNTIYF.

The CDR3 is CASSEYRGRSNYGYTF. The CDR3 DNA sequence: TGTGCCAGCAGTGAATATCGGGGGAGATCTAACTATGGCTACACCTTC. This chain joins TRBV25-1 and TRBJ1-2, with a weak D call TRBD1 (5 bases). V shed 0 bases and J shed 0 bases, with 11 bases lying between them. CDR1 is MGHDK and CDR2 is SYGVNS in the germline V gene. The CDR3 consists of 16 residues.

This chain links TRBV20-1 with TRBJ2-7; 10 bases are a match to TRBD1. The junction had 7 bases not matched to a gene; V was cut back by 4 bases and J by 4 bases. The CDR3 loop spans 14 amino acids. The germline V gene has CDR1 DFQATT and CDR2 SNEGSKA (reference sequence). In DNA form, the CDR3 reads TGCAGTGCTAATGACAGGGGGCGCGGGTACGAGCAGTACTTC. It specifies CSANDRGRGYEQYF.

V usage is TRBV18 and J usage is TRBJ2-7; TRBD1 matches 8 bases. CDR3 length: 16 amino acids. Trimming took 2 bases from V and 4 from J; bases not matched to a gene: 10. Germline CDR1 KGHSH, CDR2 LQKENI. The CDR3 DNA reads as TGTGCCAGCTCACCAAGCGTAGGACAGGGAAGGTACGAGCAGTACTTC. It specifies CASSPSVGQGRYEQYF. The entire variable domain, with the rest obtained from reference TRBV18 and TRBJ2-7, is as follows: NAGVMQNPRHLVRRRGQEARLRCSPMKGHSHVYWYRQLPEEGLKFMVYLQKENIIDESGMPKERFSAEFPKEGPSILRIQQVVRGDSAAYFCASSPSVGQGRYEQYFGPGTRLTVT.

This clone was observed a single time. V usage is TRBV5-1 and J usage is TRBJ2-2; 7 positions agree with TRBD1. Germline-derived CDR1 and CDR2 are SGHRS and YFSETQ. This CDR3 is built from 15 residues. After removal of 4 bases from V and 5 bases from J, the junction contained 8 bases not matched to a gene. CDR3 residues: CASSITGDSTGELFF. CDR3 bases: TGCGCCAGCAGCATTACAGGGGATTCTACCGGGGAGCTGTTTTTT.

This clone was observed once. In DNA, the CDR3 is TGTGCCAGCAGCTTGTTCTACCCCAACTATGGCTACACCTTC. This sequence encodes CASSLFYPNYGYTF. The V and J genes are TRBV5-6 and TRBJ1-2; no definite D call. Germline V lookup: CDR1 SGHDT, CDR2 YYEEEE. The CDR3 loop spans 14 amino acids. Trimming removed 1 base from V and 2 bases from J, with 9 bases in between.

This chain links TRBV28 with TRBJ1-5; TRBD1 aligns across 7 bases. Germline CDR1 and CDR2: MDHEN and SYDVKM. Germline trimming cut 5 bases from V and 2 bases from J; bases unmatched to any gene: 6. CDR3 length: 15 amino acids. The CDR3 is CASSPRDRRNQPQHF. The CDR3 region has the DNA TGTGCCAGCAGTCCAAGGGACAGACGCAATCAGCCCCAGCATTTT.

CDR3 region: CASSHRDRDSGNTIYF. The CDR3 region has the DNA TGTGCCAGCAGCCACCGGGACAGGGACTCTGGAAACACCATATATTTT. The V gene is TRBV7-9, the J gene TRBJ1-3; 9 bases agree with TRBD1. The CDR3 is made up of 16 amino acids. Looked up from germline, CDR1 is SEHNR and CDR2 is FQNEAQ (reference sequence). Trimming cost V 5 bases and J 0 bases; bases outside gene matches: 5.

The gene calls are TRBV30 and TRBJ1-3, with 9 bases aligning to TRBD1. Germline values: CDR1 GTSNPN, CDR2 SVGIG (reference sequence). V was clipped by 2 bases and J by 9 bases; unmatched bases: 5. This CDR3 comprises 13 residues. DNA of the CDR3: TGTGCCTGGAGTCGCGGGACAGGGATCACCATATATTTT. Translated, it gives CAWSRGTGITIYF.

V usage is TRBV5-1 and J usage is TRBJ1-1; TRBD1 matches at 7 bases. CDR1 SGHRS and CDR2 YFSETQ come from the germline V gene. Trimming at V came to 4 bases and at J to 0 bases, leaving 3 bases not matched to a gene. CDR3 length: 14 amino acids. In nucleotides, the CDR3 is TGCGCCAGCAGCCCGACAGGGTTGAACACTGAAGCTTTCTTT. Translating it yields CASSPTGLNTEAFF.

The chain recombines TRBV7-2 with TRBJ1-1, with a weak D call TRBD1 (6 bases). The CDR3 has 17 amino acids. The ends were cut back, 1 base at V and 4 bases at J, with 19 bases in the middle. From germline, CDR1 is SGHTA and CDR2 FQGNSA. The CDR3 nucleotides read TGTGCCAGCAGCTTAGGGTTTTTAGGGGGTGGCGGCACTGAAGCTTTCTTT. This sequence encodes CASSLGFLGGGGTEAFF. The full variable domain, with the rest looked up from reference TRBV7-2 and TRBJ1-1, is GAGVSQSPSNKVTEKGKDVELRCDPISGHTALYWYRQSLGQGLEFLIYFQGNSAPDKSGLPSDRFSAERTGGSVSTLTIQRTQQEDSAVYLCASSLGFLGGGGTEAFFGQGTRLTVV.

The rearrangement joins TRBV9 to TRBJ1-5, with 9 bases lining up with TRBD1. Germline V CDR1 and CDR2: SGDLS, YYNGEE. V was clipped by 4 bases and J by 4 bases; unmatched bases: 12. There are 17 residues in the CDR3. The CDR3 reads CASSLRGGTGINQPQHF. DNA for the CDR3: TGTGCCAGCAGCCTCCGAGGCGGGACAGGGATTAATCAGCCCCAGCATTTT.

A note on this clone: The DNA is omitted, as the CDR3 cannot be located on it reliably, and the CDR3 follows TCRdb's listing. This chain connects TRBV11-2 to TRBJ1-2; the table calls TRBD1, which could not be checked here. In germline, CDR1 is SGHAT, CDR2 FQNNGV. The CDR3 is made up of 16 amino acids, end residues included. The chain's CDR3 is CASNDRWGVGQGIPTF.

This clone was seen a handful of times. This chain links TRBV10-1 with TRBJ2-7; a weak D match, TRBD2 (5 bases). Trimming shortened V by 4 bases and J by 6 bases, and 13 bases separated the two germline ends. The CDR3 contains 13 residues. CDR1 is WNHNN, CDR2 SYGVQD, per germline (reference sequence). The CDR3 DNA follows: TGCGCCAGCAGTGTGGCCCTAGGGAGCGAGCAGTACTTC. Protein product: CASSVALGSEQYF.